This T cell receptor beta chain is from a study of T cells in tuberculosis. Looked up from germline, CDR1 is ENHRY and CDR2 is SYGVKD. This CDR3 region has 14 residues. Germline trimming cut 7 bases from V and 6 bases from J; bases unmatched to any gene: 3. The protocol was immunoSEQ multiplex PCR, while the TCRdb copy is restricted to in-frame clones and leaves out a portion. The sample lists more than 35,000 clones, more than 90% occurring once. Sequencing used PBMCs. The V call is TRBV10-3, the J call TRBJ2-1, with TRBD2 identical over 13 bases. This TCR was sampled from a donor aged 10-35 years with latent tuberculosis or without tuberculosis infection. The CDR3 DNA is TGTGCCATCACCGGGACTAGCGGGGTCAATGAGCAGTTCTTC. Amino acid sequence: CAITGTSGVNEQFF.